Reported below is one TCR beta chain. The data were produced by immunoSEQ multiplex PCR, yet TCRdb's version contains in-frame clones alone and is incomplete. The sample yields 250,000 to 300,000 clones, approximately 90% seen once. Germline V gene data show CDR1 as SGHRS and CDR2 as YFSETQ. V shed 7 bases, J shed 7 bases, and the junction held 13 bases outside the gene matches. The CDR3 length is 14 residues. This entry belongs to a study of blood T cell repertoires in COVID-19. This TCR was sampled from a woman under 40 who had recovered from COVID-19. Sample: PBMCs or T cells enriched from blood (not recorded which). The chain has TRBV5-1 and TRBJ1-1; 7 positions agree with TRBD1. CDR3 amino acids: CASGLLTGMGEAFF. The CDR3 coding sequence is TGCGCCAGCGGACTCTTGACAGGGATGGGTGAAGCTTTCTTT.